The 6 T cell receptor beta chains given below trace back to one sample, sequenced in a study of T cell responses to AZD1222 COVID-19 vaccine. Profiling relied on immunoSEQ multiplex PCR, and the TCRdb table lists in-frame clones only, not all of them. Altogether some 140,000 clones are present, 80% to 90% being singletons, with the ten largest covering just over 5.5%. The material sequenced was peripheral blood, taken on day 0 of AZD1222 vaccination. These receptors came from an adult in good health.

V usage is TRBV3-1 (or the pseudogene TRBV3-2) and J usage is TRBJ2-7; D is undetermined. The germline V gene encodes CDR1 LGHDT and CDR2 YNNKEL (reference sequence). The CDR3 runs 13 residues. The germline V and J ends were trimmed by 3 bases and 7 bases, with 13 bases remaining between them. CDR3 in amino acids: CASSHITSGEQYF. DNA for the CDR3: TGTGCCAGCAGCCATATAACAAGTGGGGAGCAGTACTTC.

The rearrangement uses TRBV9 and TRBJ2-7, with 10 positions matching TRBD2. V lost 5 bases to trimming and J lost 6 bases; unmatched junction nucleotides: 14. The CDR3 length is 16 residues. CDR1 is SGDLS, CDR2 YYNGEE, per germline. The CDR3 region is CASSAGGAGGPGEQYF. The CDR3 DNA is TGTGCCAGCAGTGCCGGCGGAGCGGGAGGGCCTGGCGAGCAGTACTTC.

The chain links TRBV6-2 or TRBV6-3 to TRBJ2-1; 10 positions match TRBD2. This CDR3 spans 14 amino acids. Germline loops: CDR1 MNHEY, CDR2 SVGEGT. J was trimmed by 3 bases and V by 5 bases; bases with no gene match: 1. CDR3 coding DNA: TGTGCCAGCAGTCAGCGGGAGGGCTACAATGAGCAGTTCTTC. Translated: CASSQREGYNEQFF.

The CDR3 sequence is CSASKDRDNSPLHF. Written as DNA, the CDR3 is TGCAGTGCTAGTAAGGACAGGGATAATTCACCCCTCCACTTT. The chain is built from TRBV20-1 and TRBJ1-6; 8 nucleotides align to TRBD1. The V segment lost 3 bases and the J segment 5 bases; nucleotides outside the gene matches: 3. CDR1 and CDR2 (germline): DFQATT, SNEGSKA (reference sequence). The CDR3 has 14 residues.

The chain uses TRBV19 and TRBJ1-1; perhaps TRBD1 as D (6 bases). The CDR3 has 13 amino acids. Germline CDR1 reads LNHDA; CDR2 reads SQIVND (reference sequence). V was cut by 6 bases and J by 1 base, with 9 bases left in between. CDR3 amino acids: CASSQTGNTEAFF. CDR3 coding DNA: TGTGCCAGTAGCCAGACAGGGAACACTGAAGCTTTCTTT.

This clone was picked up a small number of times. The DNA of the CDR3 is TGCAGTGCTAGTCCGACTAGCGGGAGGAGTGAGCAGTTCTTC. It yields the protein CSASPTSGRSEQFF. V is TRBV20-1 and J is TRBJ2-1; 13 bases fit TRBD2. The ends lost 3 bases at V and 9 bases at J; junction bases unmatched: 5. This CDR3 has 14 amino acids. The germline CDR1 and CDR2 sequences are DFQATT and SNEGSKA (reference sequence).